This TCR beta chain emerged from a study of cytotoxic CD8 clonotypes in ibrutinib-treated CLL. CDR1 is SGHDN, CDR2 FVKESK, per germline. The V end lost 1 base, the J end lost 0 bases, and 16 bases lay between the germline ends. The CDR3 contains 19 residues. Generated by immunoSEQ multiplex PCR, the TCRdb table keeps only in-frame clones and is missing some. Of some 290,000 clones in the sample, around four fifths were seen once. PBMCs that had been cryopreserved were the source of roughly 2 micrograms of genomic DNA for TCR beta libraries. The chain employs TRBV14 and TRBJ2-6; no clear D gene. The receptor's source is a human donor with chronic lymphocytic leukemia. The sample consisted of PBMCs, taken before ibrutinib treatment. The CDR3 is CASSQGVRASLSGANVLTF. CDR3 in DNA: TGTGCCAGCAGCCAAGGGGTAAGAGCCTCTCTCTCTGGGGCCAACGTCCTGACTTTC.